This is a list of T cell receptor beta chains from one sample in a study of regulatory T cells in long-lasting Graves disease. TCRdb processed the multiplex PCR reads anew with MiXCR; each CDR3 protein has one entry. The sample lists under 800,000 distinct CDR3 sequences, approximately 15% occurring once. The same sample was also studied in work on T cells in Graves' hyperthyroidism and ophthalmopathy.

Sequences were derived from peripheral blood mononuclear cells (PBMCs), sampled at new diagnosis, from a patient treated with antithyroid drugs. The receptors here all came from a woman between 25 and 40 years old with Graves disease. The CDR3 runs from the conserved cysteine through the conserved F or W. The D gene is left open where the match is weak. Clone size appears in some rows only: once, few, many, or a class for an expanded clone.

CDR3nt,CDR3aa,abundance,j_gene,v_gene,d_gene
TGTGCCAGCAGGCTCGCCCCCCGGGGAGAAGCTTTCTTT,CASRLAPRGEAFF,many,TRBJ1-1,TRBV28,.
TGTGCCAGTGGGACCCGCACAGATACGCGGTATTTT,CASGTRTDTRYF,.,TRBJ2-3,TRBV3-1,.
TGTGCCAGCAGCGAGACTCCGGGACAGGGCAAAAACACCATATATTTT,CASSETPGQGKNTIYF,few,TRBJ1-3,TRBV9,TRBD1
TGTGCCAGCAGATTGACAGGGGTTTCGAATCAGCCCCAGCATTTT,CASRLTGVSNQPQHF,many,TRBJ1-5,TRBV12-3/TRBV12-4,TRBD1
TGTGCCAGCAGTTTAAGGGGGCGTGGGTTGAGGGCTGCTAACTATGGCTACACCTTC,CASSLRGRGLRAANYGYTF,many,TRBJ1-2,TRBV12-3/TRBV12-4,TRBD1
TGTGCCAGTAAGGGCGGCGGGACAGCCGACAATGAGCAGTTCTTC,CASKGGGTADNEQFF,.,TRBJ2-1,TRBV19,.
TGCGCCAGCAGCCGTCTCCCTACTAGCGGGGGGGAGACCCAGTACTTC,CASSRLPTSGGETQYF,few,TRBJ2-5,TRBV5-1,TRBD2
TGTGCCAGCACCCCTGGCCGGGGGGTATATGGCTACACCTTC,CASTPGRGVYGYTF,.,TRBJ1-2,TRBV13,.
TGTGCCAGCGGCCCGGACAGGGGGCTAAGTGGCTACACCTTC,CASGPDRGLSGYTF,.,TRBJ1-2,TRBV12-3/TRBV12-4,TRBD1
TGTGCCATCAGTGGTGGGACTAGCGGGAATAAGTTAGGTTACAATGAGCAGTTCTTC,CAISGGTSGNKLGYNEQFF,.,TRBJ2-1,TRBV10-3,TRBD2
TGTGCCAGCTTTTGGGCGGCGGGAGCTAGTGAGCAGTTCTTC,CASFWAAGASEQFF,.,TRBJ2-1,TRBV27,TRBD2
TGCAGTGCTCCCGTTAGCGGGAGGGCCCGGTACTCCTACGAGCAGTACTTC,CSAPVSGRARYSYEQYF,.,TRBJ2-7,TRBV20-1,TRBD2
TGTGCCAGTAACGACAGGGGAGAGGAGCAGTACTTC,CASNDRGEEQYF,few,TRBJ2-7,TRBV25-1,TRBD1
TGTGCCAGCAGCCAGGCAGGGGTCCCAGAGTATTTT,CASSQAGVPEYF,many,TRBJ2-3,TRBV7-9,.
TGTGCCAGCATATATGTAGGGGCAGACAATGAGCAGTTCTTC,CASIYVGADNEQFF,many,TRBJ2-1,TRBV12-3/TRBV12-4,.
TGTGCCAGCAGTTCTTCTTCCACCGGGGAGCTGTTTTTT,CASSSSSTGELFF,few,TRBJ2-2,TRBV27,.
TGTGCCACCAGTGACCCTCCCGGGGGGGACAGGGGGCGTGAGACCCAGTACTTC,CATSDPPGGDRGRETQYF,once,TRBJ2-5,TRBV24-1,TRBD1
TGTGCCTGGGGGACTAGAACTCAAGAGACCCAGTACTTC,CAWGTRTQETQYF,.,TRBJ2-5,TRBV30,TRBD2
TGCGCCAGCCACGACCCCTCAGGGACCTACGAGCAGTACTTC,CASHDPSGTYEQYF,few,TRBJ2-7,TRBV5-1,.
TGCGCCAGCAGCTTGAACGGGAACTTACCATCACAGGAGACCCAGTACTTC,CASSLNGNLPSQETQYF,few,TRBJ2-5,TRBV5-1,.
TGTGCCAGCAGTCTAGGGCTTGGGGAAAAACTGTTTTTT,CASSLGLGEKLFF,many,TRBJ1-4,TRBV28,.
TGTGCCAGCAGACCCGGGACTAGCGGGATAGGTGAGCAGTTCTTC,CASRPGTSGIGEQFF,.,TRBJ2-1,TRBV2,TRBD2
TGTGCCAGCAGCTTAGTAAGTGGTATCGACTTTTACTTCTACGAGCAGTACTTC,CASSLVSGIDFYFYEQYF,.,TRBJ2-7,TRBV7-9,.
TGTGCCAGCAGGCCGCGTGGCCTGGGGATGAACACTGAAGCTTTCTTT,CASRPRGLGMNTEAFF,few,TRBJ1-1,TRBV3-1,.
TGCAGTGCTAGAAATTTTGAGACAGGGGTCTTGTCTGGCTACACCTTC,CSARNFETGVLSGYTF,few,TRBJ1-2,TRBV20-1,TRBD1
TGCAGTGCTAGCGGGGGGGTTGGGGCCAACGTCCTGACTTTC,CSASGGVGANVLTF,many,TRBJ2-6,TRBV20-1,TRBD2
TGCGCCAGCAGACTCACTTCCGGACTAGCGGGACAGAACACCGGGGAGCTGTTTTTT,CASRLTSGLAGQNTGELFF,.,TRBJ2-2,TRBV4-1,TRBD2
TGCAGCGTCAAAGTACAAAAAACAGGGGATATGGTCTCCTACGAGCAGTACTTC,CSVKVQKTGDMVSYEQYF,.,TRBJ2-7,TRBV29-1,TRBD1
TGTGCCAGCAGTCCCGACAGGACTATTCTGTACTTC,CASSPDRTILYF,.,TRBJ2-5,TRBV3-1,.
TGTGCCAGCAGTTACAGACTAGCTACCGATTCCTACGAGCAGTACTTC,CASSYRLATDSYEQYF,many,TRBJ2-7,TRBV6-9,TRBD2
TGCAGTGCTAGAGACGTTAGCGGGACCCGCACAGATACGCAGTATTTT,CSARDVSGTRTDTQYF,few,TRBJ2-3,TRBV20-1,TRBD2
TGTGCCAGCAGTATAACCGGGACAGGGGCGCGCCGTAGCCGCTACACCTTC,CASSITGTGARRSRYTF,many,TRBJ1-2,TRBV6-1,TRBD1
TGTGCCAGCAGCCAGAAGCCGGGACCCTACGAGCAGTACTTC,CASSQKPGPYEQYF,few,TRBJ2-7,TRBV5-6,.
TGTGCCACCAAGCCCCCACTGAACACCGGGGAGCTGTTTTTT,CATKPPLNTGELFF,many,TRBJ2-2,TRBV28,.
TGCAGCGTTGGACACAAACTCACAGATACGCAGTATTTT,CSVGHKLTDTQYF,.,TRBJ2-3,TRBV29-1,.
TGTGCCAGCAGTTTAATTAACGGTCAGCCCCAGCATTTT,CASSLINGQPQHF,few,TRBJ1-5,TRBV27,.
TGCAGTGCTGAAAGAGTAGGGGGGACACAGAGCTCTGGGGCCAACGTCCTGACTTTC,CSAERVGGTQSSGANVLTF,few,TRBJ2-6,TRBV20-1,.
TGTGCCAGCAGTCCCCGGAGAGGGGCCAACACAGATACGCAGTATTTT,CASSPRRGANTDTQYF,many,TRBJ2-3,TRBV28,.
TGTGCCAGCAGTTACTTTACCTCTAGCTTTAGCACAGATACGCAGTATTTT,CASSYFTSSFSTDTQYF,few,TRBJ2-3,TRBV6-2/TRBV6-3,.
TGTGCCAGCAGCCAAGTAGGAAGAGGGCCGAGTGAAGCTTTCTTT,CASSQVGRGPSEAFF,.,TRBJ1-1,TRBV14,.
TGTGCCAGCTCACCGTTACAGGAGAGCAATCAGCCCCAGCATTTT,CASSPLQESNQPQHF,few,TRBJ1-5,TRBV18,.
TGTGCCAGCAGCCTCGGGTCTTTCGCCGACGAGCAGTACTTC,CASSLGSFADEQYF,many,TRBJ2-7,TRBV7-9,.
TGCAGTGCTGTGAGTGGGGGCGGGAGGGCCTGGGAGCAGTACTTC,CSAVSGGGRAWEQYF,few,TRBJ2-7,TRBV20-1,TRBD2
TGTGCCAGCAGCAAGGGGGTTTCCGGGGAGCTGTTTTTT,CASSKGVSGELFF,many,TRBJ2-2,TRBV7-3,.
TGTGCCAGCAGCCGGGACAGGAGGGATTATGGCTACACCTTC,CASSRDRRDYGYTF,many,TRBJ1-2,TRBV14,TRBD1
TGTGCCAGCAGTAACCCGCTGGGGACCCAGTACTTC,CASSNPLGTQYF,many,TRBJ2-5,TRBV6-2/TRBV6-3,.
TGTGCCAGCAGTACCCCTGGGGGATATAGCAATCAGCCCCAGCATTTT,CASSTPGGYSNQPQHF,.,TRBJ1-5,TRBV6-1,.
TGTGCCAGCAGCTTCGGGACAGGTGATCAGCCCCAGCATTTT,CASSFGTGDQPQHF,many,TRBJ1-5,TRBV12-3/TRBV12-4,TRBD1